A single sample is the source of the 10 T cell receptor beta chains below, sequenced in a study of metastatic and nonmetastatic thyroid tumors. No treatment of any kind had been given to any patient before thyroid surgery. TCRdb recomputed clones from the PCR reads via MiXCR. Among roughly 16,000 clones listed, 29% were seen once. What was sequenced was tumor tissue. These receptor sequences come from a male donor with papillary thyroid cancer or a benign thyroid nodule (not recorded which). Some clones in this sample may be carry-over from other donors' samples.

V gene TRBV5-1 combines with J gene TRBJ1-3; D is ambiguous. Trimming took off 0 bases at V and 6 bases at J, with 1 base between the two ends. There are 11 residues in the CDR3. The germline V gene encodes CDR1 SGHRS and CDR2 YFSETQ. The CDR3 here is CASSLANTIYF. Written as DNA, the CDR3 is TGCGCCAGCAGCTTGGCAAACACCATATATTTT.

The chain combines TRBV19 with TRBJ2-7; 10 bases align to TRBD1. Per the germline V gene, CDR1 is LNHDA and CDR2 is SQIVND (reference sequence). The CDR3 sequence is 14 residues long. Trimming took 3 bases from V and 3 from J; bases not matched to a gene: 2. The CDR3 here is CASSMGTGVYEQYF. The CDR3 DNA follows: TGTGCCAGTAGTATGGGGACAGGGGTCTACGAGCAGTACTTC.

This chain connects TRBV11-2 to TRBJ2-7; 14 bases fit TRBD2. The ends lost 6 bases at V and 5 bases at J; junction bases unmatched: 12. The CDR3 is made up of 17 amino acids. Germline CDR1 reads SGHAT; CDR2 reads FQNNGV. The DNA of the CDR3 is TGTGCCAGCAGAGAAGGGACTAGCGGGAGTCTGACCCACGAGCAGTACTTC. Its protein is CASREGTSGSLTHEQYF.

This clone turned up a few times. Sequence at one end of the junction differs from germline and may be a read error. The chain uses TRBV6-1 and TRBJ2-6; tentatively, D is TRBD1 (6 bases). The CDR3 runs 16 residues. The germline CDR1 and CDR2 sequences are MNHNS and SASEGT. The CDR3 here is CASTRGISSVANVLTF. In nucleotides, the CDR3 is TGTGCCAGCACCAGGGGCATTAGCTCTGTGGCCAACGTCCTGACTTTC.

The V call is TRBV20-1, the J call TRBJ2-7; D assignment may be TRBD1 or TRBD2 (6 bases each). Germline V gene data show CDR1 as DFQATT and CDR2 as SNEGSKA (reference sequence). The CDR3 sequence is 15 residues long. With 2 bases removed from V and 0 bases from J, the gap between germline ends came to 14 bases. The CDR3 DNA reads as TGCAGTGCTAGACGAACACAGGGAGGCTCCTACGAGCAGTACTTC. It is translated as CSARRTQGGSYEQYF.

This clone was detected ten times or more. The chain couples TRBV5-1 to TRBJ2-7; D is unclear. V gave up 4 bases and J gave up 2 bases, with 10 bases separating them. The CDR3 covers 13 residues. CDR1 SGHRS and CDR2 YFSETQ come from the germline V gene. CDR3 sequence: CASSPPEAYEQYF. The DNA of the CDR3 is TGCGCCAGCAGCCCCCCCGAAGCCTACGAGCAGTACTTC.

This clone was seen more than once but under ten times. The chain's CDR3 is CASSPAGEYEQYF. CDR3 sequence (DNA): TGTGCCAGCAGTCCTGCAGGGGAATACGAGCAGTACTTC. The chain links TRBV27 to TRBJ2-7, with D perhaps matching TRBD1 (6 bases). Between the trimmed V and J ends, which lost 5 bases and 4 bases, there was a span of 12 bases. Per the germline V gene, CDR1 is MNHEY and CDR2 is SMNVEV (reference sequence). The CDR3 covers 13 residues.

This clone was observed many times. The rearrangement joins TRBV5-1 to TRBJ1-4; no firm D call. Per germline, CDR1 SGHRS and CDR2 YFSETQ. The CDR3 sequence is 14 residues long. The germline V and J ends were trimmed by 1 base and 8 bases, with 12 bases remaining between them. This CDR3 is CASSLRGGEEKLFF. CDR3 sequence (DNA): TGCGCCAGCAGCTTGCGAGGAGGAGAAGAAAAACTGTTTTTT.

This clone was seen a handful of times. The chain couples TRBV28 to TRBJ1-3; 8 nucleotides align to TRBD1. Trimming took 4 bases from V and 1 from J; bases not matched to a gene: 0. Looked up from germline, CDR1 is MDHEN and CDR2 is SYDVKM. The CDR3 loop spans 14 amino acids. In nucleotides, the CDR3 is TGTGCCAGCAGTTGGACAGGGTCTGGAAACACCATATATTTT. It is translated as CASSWTGSGNTIYF. The variable domain in full, with the rest retrieved from reference TRBV28 and TRBJ1-3, is DVKVTQSSRYLVKRTGEKVFLECVQDMDHENMFWYRQDPGLGLRLIYFSYDVKMKEKGDIPEGYSVSREKKERFSLILESASTNQTSMYLCASSWTGSGNTIYFGEGSWLTVV.

This clone was observed a handful of times. A much larger clone lies a single base off, so this may be a read error. Other nucleotide sequences in the sample specify the same CDR3. The chain is built from TRBV6-4 and TRBJ2-1; D may match TRBD1 or TRBD2 (5 bases each). Germline V gene data show CDR1 as MRHNA and CDR2 as SNTAGT. The CDR3 runs to 13 residues. The CDR3 loop is CASSTGTENEQFF. The CDR3, as DNA: TGCGCCAGCAGTACCGGGACGGAAAATGAGCAGTTCTTC.